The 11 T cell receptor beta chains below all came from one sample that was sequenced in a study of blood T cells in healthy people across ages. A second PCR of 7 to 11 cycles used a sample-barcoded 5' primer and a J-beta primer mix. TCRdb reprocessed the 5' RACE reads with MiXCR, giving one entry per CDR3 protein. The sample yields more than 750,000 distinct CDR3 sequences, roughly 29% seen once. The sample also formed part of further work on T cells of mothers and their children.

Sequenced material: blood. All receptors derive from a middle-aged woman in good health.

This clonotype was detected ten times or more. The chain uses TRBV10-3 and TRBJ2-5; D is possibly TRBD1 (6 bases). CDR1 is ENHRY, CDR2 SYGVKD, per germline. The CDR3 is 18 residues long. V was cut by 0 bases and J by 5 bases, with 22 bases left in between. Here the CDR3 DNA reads TGTGCCATCAGTGAGTCGTTCGGGACAAATAATAGAGGGGAGACCCAGTACTTC. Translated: CAISESFGTNNRGETQYF.

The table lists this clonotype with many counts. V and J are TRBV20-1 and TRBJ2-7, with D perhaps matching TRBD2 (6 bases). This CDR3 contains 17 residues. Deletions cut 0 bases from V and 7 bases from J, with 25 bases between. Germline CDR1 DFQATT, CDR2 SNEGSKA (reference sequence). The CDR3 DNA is TGCAGTGCTAGAGAGGGGCGGGGCTACACCATACTGGAGGAGCAGTACTTC. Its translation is CSAREGRGYTILEEQYF.

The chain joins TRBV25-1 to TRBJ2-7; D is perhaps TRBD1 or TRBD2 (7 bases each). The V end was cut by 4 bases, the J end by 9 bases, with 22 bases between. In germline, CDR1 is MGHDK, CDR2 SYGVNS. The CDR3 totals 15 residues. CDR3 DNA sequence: TGTGCCAGCAGTGGGAGACAGGGTCTCACGGGGGGGCAGTACTTC. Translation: CASSGRQGLTGGQYF.

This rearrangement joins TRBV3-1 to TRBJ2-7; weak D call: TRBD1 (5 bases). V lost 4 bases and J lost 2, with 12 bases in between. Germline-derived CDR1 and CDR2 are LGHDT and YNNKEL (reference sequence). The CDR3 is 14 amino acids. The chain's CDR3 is CASSRGLAPYEQYF. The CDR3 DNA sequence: TGTGCCAGCAGCCGGGGCCTGGCCCCCTACGAGCAGTACTTC.

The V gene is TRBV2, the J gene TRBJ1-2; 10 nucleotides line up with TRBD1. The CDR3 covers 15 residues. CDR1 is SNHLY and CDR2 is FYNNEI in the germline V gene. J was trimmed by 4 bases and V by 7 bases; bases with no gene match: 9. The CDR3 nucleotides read TGTGCCAGCATCGACAGGGGGCCTGGAGGCTATGGCTACACCTTC. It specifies CASIDRGPGGYGYTF.

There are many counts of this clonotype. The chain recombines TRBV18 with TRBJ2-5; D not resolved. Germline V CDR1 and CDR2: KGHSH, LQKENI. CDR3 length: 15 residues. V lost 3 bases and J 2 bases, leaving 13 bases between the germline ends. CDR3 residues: CASSPHPVIQETQYF. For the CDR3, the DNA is TGTGCCAGCTCACCCCACCCGGTCATACAAGAGACCCAGTACTTC.

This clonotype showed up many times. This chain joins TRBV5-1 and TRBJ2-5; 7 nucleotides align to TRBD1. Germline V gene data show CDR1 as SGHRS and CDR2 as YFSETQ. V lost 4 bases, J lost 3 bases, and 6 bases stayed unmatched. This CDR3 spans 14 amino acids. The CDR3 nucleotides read TGCGCCAGCAGCCATAGACAGGGAAAAGAGACCCAGTACTTC. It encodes CASSHRQGKETQYF.

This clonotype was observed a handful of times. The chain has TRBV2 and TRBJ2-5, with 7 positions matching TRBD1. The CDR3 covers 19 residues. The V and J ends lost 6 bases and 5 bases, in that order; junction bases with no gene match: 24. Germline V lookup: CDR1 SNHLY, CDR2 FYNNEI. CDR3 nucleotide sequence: TGTGCCAGCAGACGTGACAGGGCCCGCATTCTCGAGGGGCAGGAGACCCAGTACTTC. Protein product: CASRRDRARILEGQETQYF.

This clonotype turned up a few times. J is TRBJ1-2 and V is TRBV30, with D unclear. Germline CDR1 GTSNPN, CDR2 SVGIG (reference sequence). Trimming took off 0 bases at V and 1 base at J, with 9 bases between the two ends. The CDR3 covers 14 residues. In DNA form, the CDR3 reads TGTGCCTGGAGTGTACTTTGGGATAACTATGGCTACACCTTC. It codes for CAWSVLWDNYGYTF.

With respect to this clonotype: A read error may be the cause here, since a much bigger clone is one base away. CDR3 sequence (DNA): TGTGCCAGCAGCAAAGTCTACGGGCAGTACTTC. This translates into CASSKVYGQYF. The chain is built from TRBV7-9 and TRBJ2-7; D gene unclear. CDR3 length: 11 amino acids. The germline V gene encodes CDR1 SEHNR and CDR2 FQNEAQ (reference sequence).

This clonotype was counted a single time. This chain's CDR3 is CASSPSGGSDNEQYF. The CDR3 coding sequence is TGTGCCAGCAGCCCTAGTGGAGGGAGCGACAATGAGCAGTACTTC. The rearrangement uses TRBV7-2 and TRBJ2-1, with D possibly matching TRBD2 (6 bases). The better agreement between TRBJ2-7 and the DNA end casts doubt on the J call. This CDR3 is 15 amino acids long. Germline V gene sequence: CDR1 SGHTA, CDR2 FQGNSA.